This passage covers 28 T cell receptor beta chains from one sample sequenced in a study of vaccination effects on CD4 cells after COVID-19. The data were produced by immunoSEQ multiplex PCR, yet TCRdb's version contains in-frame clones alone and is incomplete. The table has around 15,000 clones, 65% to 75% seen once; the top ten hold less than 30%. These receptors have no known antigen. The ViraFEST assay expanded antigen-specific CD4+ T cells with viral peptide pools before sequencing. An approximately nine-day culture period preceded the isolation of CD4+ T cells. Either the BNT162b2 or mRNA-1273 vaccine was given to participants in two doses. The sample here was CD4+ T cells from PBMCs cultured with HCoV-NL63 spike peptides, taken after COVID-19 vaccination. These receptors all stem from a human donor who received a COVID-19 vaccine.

The CDR3 loop reads CASSILDRLNSPLHF. DNA of the CDR3: TGTGCCAGTAGTATCTTGGACAGGCTCAATTCACCCCTCCACTTT. The J gene is TRBJ1-6, the V gene TRBV19; 7 bases fit TRBD1. Trimming at V came to 3 bases and at J to 7 bases, leaving 6 bases not matched to a gene. The CDR3 loop spans 15 amino acids. Germline V gene lookup returns CDR1 LNHDA and CDR2 SQIVND (reference sequence).

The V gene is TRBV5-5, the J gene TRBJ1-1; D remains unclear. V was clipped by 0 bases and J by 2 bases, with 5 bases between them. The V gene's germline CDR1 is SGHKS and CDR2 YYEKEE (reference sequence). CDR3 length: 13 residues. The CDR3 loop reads CASSLDLNTEAFF. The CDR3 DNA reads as TGTGCCAGCAGCTTGGACCTAAACACTGAAGCTTTCTTT.

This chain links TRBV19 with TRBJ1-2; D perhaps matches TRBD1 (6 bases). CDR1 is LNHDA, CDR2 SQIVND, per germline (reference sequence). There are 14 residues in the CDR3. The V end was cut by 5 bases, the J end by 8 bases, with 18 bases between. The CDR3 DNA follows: TGTGCCAGTAGTGTTGACAGGTCCTTTCGGGGCTACACCTTC. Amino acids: CASSVDRSFRGYTF.

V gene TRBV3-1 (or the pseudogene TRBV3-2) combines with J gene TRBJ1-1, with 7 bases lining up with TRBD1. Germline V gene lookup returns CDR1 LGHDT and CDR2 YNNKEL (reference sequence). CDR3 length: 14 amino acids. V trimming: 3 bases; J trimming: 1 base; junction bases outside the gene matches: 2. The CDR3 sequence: CASSHGQANTEAFF. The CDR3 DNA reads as TGTGCCAGCAGCCACGGACAGGCGAACACTGAAGCTTTCTTT.

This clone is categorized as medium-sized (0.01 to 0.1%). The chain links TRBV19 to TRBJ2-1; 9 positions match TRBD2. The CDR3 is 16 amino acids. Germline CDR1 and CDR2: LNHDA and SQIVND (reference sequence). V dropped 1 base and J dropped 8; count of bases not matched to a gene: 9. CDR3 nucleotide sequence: TGTGCCAGTAGTATAGTGGCTAGCGGGGCCAGGGATGAGCAGTTCTTC. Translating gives CASSIVASGARDEQFF.

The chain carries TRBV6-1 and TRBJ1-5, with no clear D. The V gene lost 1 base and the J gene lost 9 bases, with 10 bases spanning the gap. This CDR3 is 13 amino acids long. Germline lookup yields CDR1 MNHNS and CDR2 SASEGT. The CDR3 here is CASSEGSARPQHF. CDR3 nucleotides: TGTGCCAGCAGTGAAGGCTCCGCGAGGCCCCAGCATTTT.

The CDR3 DNA reads TGTGCCAGTAGTATCCCTGGGCGGGGTACGCAGTATTTT. Translation gives CASSIPGRGTQYF. The V and J genes are TRBV19 and TRBJ2-3; possible D gene TRBD2, 6 bases. With 3 bases removed from V and 8 bases from J, the gap between germline ends came to 12 bases. Per the germline V gene, CDR1 is LNHDA and CDR2 is SQIVND (reference sequence). The CDR3 consists of 13 residues.

CDR3 bases: TGTGCCAGCAGCTTGTACAGCGAAGAAGCTTTCTTT. This gives the protein CASSLYSEEAFF. The chain is built from TRBV5-5 and TRBJ1-1, with D unresolved. In germline, CDR1 is SGHKS, CDR2 YYEKEE (reference sequence). V was shortened by 1 base and J by 8 bases, with 9 bases between the two germline ends. The CDR3 length is 12 residues. Drawing the rest from reference TRBV5-5 and TRBJ1-1, the complete variable domain is DAGVTQSPTHLIKTRGQQVTLRCSPISGHKSVSWYQQVLGQGPQFIFQYYEKEERGRGNFPDRFSARQFPNYSSELNVNALLLGDSALYLCASSLYSEEAFFGQGTRLTVV.

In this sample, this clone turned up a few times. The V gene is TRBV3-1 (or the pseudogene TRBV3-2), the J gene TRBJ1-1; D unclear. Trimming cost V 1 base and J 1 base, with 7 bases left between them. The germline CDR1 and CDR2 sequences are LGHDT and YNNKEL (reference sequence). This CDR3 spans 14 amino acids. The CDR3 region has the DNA TGTGCCAGCAGCCAAGCACAGTGGAACACTGAAGCTTTCTTT. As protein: CASSQAQWNTEAFF.

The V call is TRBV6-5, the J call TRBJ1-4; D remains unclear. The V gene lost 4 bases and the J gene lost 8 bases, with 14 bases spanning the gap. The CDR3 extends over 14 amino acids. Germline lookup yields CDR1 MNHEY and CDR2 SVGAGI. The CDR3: CASSSVGSGEKLFF. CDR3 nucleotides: TGTGCCAGCAGTTCTGTAGGGTCCGGCGAAAAACTGTTTTTT.

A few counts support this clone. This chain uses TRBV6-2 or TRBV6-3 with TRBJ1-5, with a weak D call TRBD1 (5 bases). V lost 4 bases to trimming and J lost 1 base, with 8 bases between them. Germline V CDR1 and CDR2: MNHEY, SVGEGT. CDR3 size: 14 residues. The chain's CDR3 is CASSWEGSNQPQHF. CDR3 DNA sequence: TGTGCCAGCAGTTGGGAGGGGAGCAATCAGCCCCAGCATTTT.

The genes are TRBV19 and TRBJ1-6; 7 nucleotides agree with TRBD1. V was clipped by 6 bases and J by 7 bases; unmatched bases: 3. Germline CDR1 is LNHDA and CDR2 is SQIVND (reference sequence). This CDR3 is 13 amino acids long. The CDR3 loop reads CASRTGTNSPLHF. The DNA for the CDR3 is TGTGCCAGTAGGACAGGGACAAATTCACCCCTCCACTTT.

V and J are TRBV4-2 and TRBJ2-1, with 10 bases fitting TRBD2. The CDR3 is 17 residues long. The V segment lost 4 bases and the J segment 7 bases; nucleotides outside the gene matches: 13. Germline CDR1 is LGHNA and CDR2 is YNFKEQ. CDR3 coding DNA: TGTGCCAGCAGCCCTCGGGGGAGCGGGGGGGCCTCGAATGAGCAGTTCTTC. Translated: CASSPRGSGGASNEQFF.

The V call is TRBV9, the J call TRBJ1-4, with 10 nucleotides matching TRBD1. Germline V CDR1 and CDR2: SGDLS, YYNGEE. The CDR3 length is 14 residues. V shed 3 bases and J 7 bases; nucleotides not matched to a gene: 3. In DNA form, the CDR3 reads TGTGCCAGCAGCGCTAGACAGGGGGCTGAAAAACTGTTTTTT. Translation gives CASSARQGAEKLFF.

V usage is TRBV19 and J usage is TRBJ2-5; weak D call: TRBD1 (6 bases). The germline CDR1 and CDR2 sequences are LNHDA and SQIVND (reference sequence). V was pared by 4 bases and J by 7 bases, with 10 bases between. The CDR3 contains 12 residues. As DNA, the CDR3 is TGTGCCAGTAGTACCGTCAGGGGGACCCAGTACTTC. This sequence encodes CASSTVRGTQYF.

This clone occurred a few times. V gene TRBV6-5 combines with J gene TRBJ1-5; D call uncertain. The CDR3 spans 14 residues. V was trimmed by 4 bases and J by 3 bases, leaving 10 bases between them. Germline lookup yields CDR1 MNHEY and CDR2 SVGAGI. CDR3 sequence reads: CASSFPIANQPQHF. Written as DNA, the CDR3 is TGTGCCAGCAGTTTCCCTATCGCCAATCAGCCCCAGCATTTT.

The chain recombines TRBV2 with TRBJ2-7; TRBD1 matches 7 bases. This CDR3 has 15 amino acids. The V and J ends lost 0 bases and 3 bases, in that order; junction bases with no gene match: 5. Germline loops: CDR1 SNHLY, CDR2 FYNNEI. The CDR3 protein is CASSEAGTVIYEQYF. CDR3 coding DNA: TGTGCCAGCAGTGAAGCGGGGACAGTGATCTACGAGCAGTACTTC.

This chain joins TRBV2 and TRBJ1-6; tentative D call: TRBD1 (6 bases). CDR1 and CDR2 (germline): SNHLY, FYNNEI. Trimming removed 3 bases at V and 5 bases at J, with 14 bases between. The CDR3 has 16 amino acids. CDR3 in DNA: TGTGCCAGCAGTGAGATAGGGACACCGAATAATTCACCCCTCCACTTT. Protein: CASSEIGTPNNSPLHF. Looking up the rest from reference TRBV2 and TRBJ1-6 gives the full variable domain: EPEVTQTPSHQVTQMGQEVILRCVPISNHLYFYWYRQILGQKVEFLVSFYNNEISEKSEIFDDQFSVERPDGSNFTLKIRSTKLEDSAMYFCASSEIGTPNNSPLHFGNGTRLTVT.

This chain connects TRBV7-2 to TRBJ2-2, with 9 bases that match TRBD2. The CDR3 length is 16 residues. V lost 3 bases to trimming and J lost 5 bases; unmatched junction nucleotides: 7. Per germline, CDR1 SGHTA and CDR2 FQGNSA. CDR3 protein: CASSFSGGLSTGELFF. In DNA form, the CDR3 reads TGTGCCAGCAGCTTTAGCGGGGGCCTAAGTACCGGGGAGCTGTTTTTT. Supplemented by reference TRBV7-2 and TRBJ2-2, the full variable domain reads GAGVSQSPSNKVTEKGKDVELRCDPISGHTALYWYRQSLGQGLEFLIYFQGNSAPDKSGLPSDRFSAERTGGSVSTLTIQRTQQEDSAVYLCASSFSGGLSTGELFFGEGSRLTVL.

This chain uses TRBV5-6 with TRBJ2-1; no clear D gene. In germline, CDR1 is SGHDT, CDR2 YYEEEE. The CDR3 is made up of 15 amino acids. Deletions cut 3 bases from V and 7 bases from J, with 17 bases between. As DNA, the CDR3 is TGTGCCAGCAGCTCACTCCAGGAAGGGTGGAATGAGCAGTTCTTC. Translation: CASSSLQEGWNEQFF. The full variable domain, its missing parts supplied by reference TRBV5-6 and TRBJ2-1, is DAGVTQSPTHLIKTRGQQVTLRCSPKSGHDTVSWYQQALGQGPQFIFQYYEEEERQRGNFPDRFSGHQFPNYSSELNVNALLLGDSALYLCASSSLQEGWNEQFFGPGTRLTVL.

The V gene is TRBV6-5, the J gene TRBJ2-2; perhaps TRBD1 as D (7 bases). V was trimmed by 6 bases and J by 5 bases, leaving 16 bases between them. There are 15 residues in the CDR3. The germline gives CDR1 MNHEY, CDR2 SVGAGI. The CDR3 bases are TGTGCCAGCAGGCTTAGACAGGGACTGACCGGGGAGCTGTTTTTT. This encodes CASRLRQGLTGELFF.

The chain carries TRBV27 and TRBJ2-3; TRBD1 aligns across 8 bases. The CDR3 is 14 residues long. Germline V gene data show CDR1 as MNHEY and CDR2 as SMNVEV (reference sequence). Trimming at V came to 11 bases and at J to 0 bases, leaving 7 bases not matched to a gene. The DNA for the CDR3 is TGTGCCTCGCACCGGGACAGGAGCACAGATACGCAGTATTTT. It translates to CASHRDRSTDTQYF.

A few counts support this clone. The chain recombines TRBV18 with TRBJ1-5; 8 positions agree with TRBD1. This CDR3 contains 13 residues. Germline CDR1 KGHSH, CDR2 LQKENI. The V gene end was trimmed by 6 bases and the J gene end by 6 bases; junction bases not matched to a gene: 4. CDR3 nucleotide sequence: TGTGCCAGCTCCCCAGGGGGCCGTCAGCCCCAGCATTTT. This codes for CASSPGGRQPQHF.

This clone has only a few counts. In nucleotides, the CDR3 is TGTGCCAGTAGTATAATGGACAGGGAGCGAGAGACCCAGTACTTC. Translated: CASSIMDRERETQYF. The V call is TRBV19, the J call TRBJ2-5, with 8 bases matching TRBD1. CDR1 and CDR2 (germline): LNHDA, SQIVND (reference sequence). V shed 2 bases, J shed 4 bases, and the junction held 6 bases outside the gene matches. The CDR3 length is 15 residues.

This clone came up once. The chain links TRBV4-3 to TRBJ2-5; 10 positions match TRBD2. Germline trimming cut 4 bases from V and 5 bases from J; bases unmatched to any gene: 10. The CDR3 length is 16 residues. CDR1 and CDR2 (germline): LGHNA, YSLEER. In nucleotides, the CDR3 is TGCGCCAGCAGCCCATCCAGCGGGGGGGCCCTTGAGACCCAGTACTTC. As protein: CASSPSSGGALETQYF.

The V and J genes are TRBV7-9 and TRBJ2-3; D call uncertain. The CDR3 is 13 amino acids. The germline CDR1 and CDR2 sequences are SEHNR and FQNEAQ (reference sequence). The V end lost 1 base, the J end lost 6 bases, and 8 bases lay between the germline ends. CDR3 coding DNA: TGTGCCAGCAGCTTAGGGACCGGCGATACGCAGTATTTT. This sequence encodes CASSLGTGDTQYF.

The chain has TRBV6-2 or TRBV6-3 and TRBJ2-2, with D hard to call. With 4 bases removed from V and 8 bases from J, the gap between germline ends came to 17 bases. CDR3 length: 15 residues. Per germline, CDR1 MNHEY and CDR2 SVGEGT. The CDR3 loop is CASSSEWTPGGELFF. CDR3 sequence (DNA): TGTGCCAGCAGTTCTGAATGGACCCCCGGGGGGGAGCTGTTTTTT.

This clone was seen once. For the CDR3, the DNA is TGCAGCGTTGACGGGGGTACGCTAGATACGCAGTATTTT. Translation gives CSVDGGTLDTQYF. The V and J genes are TRBV29-1 and TRBJ2-3; D possibly corresponds to TRBD2 (6 bases). V dropped 3 bases and J dropped 5 bases, with 12 bases sitting between them. This CDR3 region has 13 residues. Germline V gene sequence: CDR1 SQVTM, CDR2 ANQGSEA.